Ten or more counts support the clone carrying this T cell receptor (beta chain). The target antigen is unknown. CDR1 is KGHSH and CDR2 is LQKENI in the germline V gene. V lost 1 base and J lost 2; bases outside the gene matches: 8. The CDR3 has 16 residues. Unique molecular identifiers (one per individual cDNA molecule) were attached. Using its own MiXCR run on the 5' RACE reads, TCRdb lists one record per CDR3 protein. The sample has about 35,000 distinct CDR3 sequences; roughly 6% are singletons. The sample belongs to a study of early T cells in non-severe SARS-CoV-2 infection. Study-level information: The authors sequenced bulk RNA from unsorted whole blood, leaving chains unpaired. General study findings and limits: VDJdb matching skewed toward anti-spike CD8 responses, missing private and CD4 specificities.

V gene TRBV18 combines with J gene TRBJ2-7; 7 bases align to TRBD2. Sequenced input: whole blood. The receptor comes from an adult who was a healthcare worker with PCR-confirmed SARS-CoV-2 infection or an uninfected control (not recorded which). The CDR3 region has the DNA TGTGCCAGCTCACCACGGGGGAGCGGGATTACCTACGAGCAGTACTTC. This sequence encodes CASSPRGSGITYEQYF.